This TCR beta chain appears in the sequencing data of a study of shared clonotypes between healthy human individuals. Study-level background: CD8 memory received one plate per donor, CD8 naive two, CD4 memory three and CD4 naive three. Points from the study as a whole: What rarefaction showed was incomplete sorted-subset sequencing despite large depth.

With 7 bases clipped from V and 0 bases from J, the junction kept 3 bases outside the gene matches. CDR3 length equals 15 residues. Germline CDR1 and CDR2: MDHEN and SYDVKM. With regard to this clone: Its antigen is undetermined.

Tens of thousands of T cell genomes, or 200 ng DNA, went into the sorted-subset replicate PCRs. The repertoire was sequenced with immunoSEQ multiplex PCR; TCRdb's copy has only in-frame clones and lacks some. The table includes roughly 650,000 clones, almost 97% detected once. Each of the donors was a healthy adult who was HIV-negative and had not had a recent acute infection or vaccination. This chain joins TRBV28 and TRBJ1-3, with 10 bases lining up with TRBD1. The source of this sequence is a young woman in good health. Specimen: naive CD4+ T cells sorted from blood. Subset: CD45RA+ positively selected. CDR3 in DNA: TGTGCCAGCATAAGGGACAGGGGCTCTGGAAACACCATATATTTT. Its protein product is CASIRDRGSGNTIYF. The full variable domain, completed using reference TRBV28 and TRBJ1-3, is DVKVTQSSRYLVKRTGEKVFLECVQDMDHENMFWYRQDPGLGLRLIYFSYDVKMKEKGDIPEGYSVSREKKERFSLILESASTNQTSMYLCASIRDRGSGNTIYFGEGSWLTVV.